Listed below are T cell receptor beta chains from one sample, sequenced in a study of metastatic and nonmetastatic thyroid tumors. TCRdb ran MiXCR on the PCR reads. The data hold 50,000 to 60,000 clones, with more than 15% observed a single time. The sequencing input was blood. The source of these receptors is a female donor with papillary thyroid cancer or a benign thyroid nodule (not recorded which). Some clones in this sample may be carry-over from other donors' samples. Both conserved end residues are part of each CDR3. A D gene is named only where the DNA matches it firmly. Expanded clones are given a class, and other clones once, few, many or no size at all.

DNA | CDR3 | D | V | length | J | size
TGTGCCAGCAGAGACAGGGCGCTAGCCAAAAACATTCAGTACTTC | CASRDRALAKNIQYF | TRBD1 | TRBV2 | 15 | TRBJ2-4 | many
TGTGCCAGCGGTGCGACAGCCACGAACACCGGGGAGCTGTTTTTT | CASGATATNTGELFF | - | TRBV28 | 15 | TRBJ2-2 | few
TGTGCCAGCCCAACCAACCCAGAGACTTACAATGAGCAGTTCTTC | CASPTNPETYNEQFF | - | TRBV6-1 | 15 | TRBJ2-1 | medium-sized
TGTGCCAACCGACAGGGGGAGCTCACTTCAGATACGCAGTATTTT | CANRQGELTSDTQYF | TRBD1 | TRBV11-1 | 15 | TRBJ2-3 | -
TGCAGTGCTATAGTGACTCAAGGCTATGGCTACACCTTC | CSAIVTQGYGYTF | - | TRBV20-1 | 13 | TRBJ1-2 | -
TGCGCCAGCAGCCCCGGGACTAGAACCCGGACCCAGTACTTC | CASSPGTRTRTQYF | TRBD2 | TRBV5-1 | 14 | TRBJ2-5 | many
TGTGCCAGCAGGATACTAGGACTAGCGAACAATGAGCAGTTCTTC | CASRILGLANNEQFF | TRBD2 | TRBV2 | 15 | TRBJ2-1 | many
TGCAGTGCTAGTGGGGGACAGGGGGCGACTTTCTATGGCTACACCTTC | CSASGGQGATFYGYTF | TRBD1 | TRBV20-1 | 16 | TRBJ1-2 | many
TGTGCCTGGAGGACAGCCTATATTCAGTACTTC | CAWRTAYIQYF | - | TRBV30 | 11 | TRBJ2-7 | -
TGCAGTGCCTTGGGCCCCACCGGGGAGCTGTTTTTT | CSALGPTGELFF | - | TRBV20-1 | 12 | TRBJ2-2 | many
TGTGCCACCAGTGGGGGGGATTGTCTTTACGAGCAGTACTTC | CATSGGDCLYEQYF | - | TRBV24-1 | 14 | TRBJ2-7 | few
TGTGCCAGCAGCCACCAGGCTTCTGGCTACACCTTC | CASSHQASGYTF | - | TRBV28 | 12 | TRBJ1-2 | few
TGTGCCAGCAGTTTATTTCGGATTAGCGGAGCAGATACGCAGTATTTT | CASSLFRISGADTQYF | - | TRBV27 | 16 | TRBJ2-3 | many
TGTGCCAGCGGGACCCAGAGGACGACAGATACGCAGTATTTT | CASGTQRTTDTQYF | - | TRBV6-1 | 14 | TRBJ2-3 | -
TGTGCCAGTAGAGAGGGAAGCTCCTACAATGAGCAGTTCTTC | CASREGSSYNEQFF | - | TRBV19 | 14 | TRBJ2-1 | many
TGCGCCAGCAGCTTGGCGACGGCGGGACTGTCGTCTGGAAACACCATATATTTT | CASSLATAGLSSGNTIYF | - | TRBV5-1 | 18 | TRBJ1-3 | many
TGTGCCAGCAGCGACGCGACGGGAGGTACTTCACCCCTCCACTTT | CASSDATGGTSPLHF | - | TRBV9 | 15 | TRBJ1-6 | -
TGCAGTGTGGGGACTAGCGGTTACTACGAGCAGTACTTC | CSVGTSGYYEQYF | TRBD2 | TRBV20-1 | 13 | TRBJ2-7 | -
TGTGCCAGCACAGGGACAGGGATCTCTTCCCTCCACTTT | CASTGTGISSLHF | TRBD1 | TRBV28 | 13 | TRBJ1-6 | many
TGTGCCAGCTCACCGGACACCTCGTTAGCGACAGTCCCCTACGAGCAGTACTTC | CASSPDTSLATVPYEQYF | - | TRBV6-6 | 18 | TRBJ2-7 | -
TGTGCCAGCATGCCGGAGAACACTGAAGCTTTCTTT | CASMPENTEAFF | - | TRBV28 | 12 | TRBJ1-1 | many
TGTGCCAGCAGCTTGGCCAGAGAGACCCAGTACTTC | CASSLARETQYF | - | TRBV5-6 | 12 | TRBJ2-5 | once
TGTGCCAGCGTATTGGGGGGTTGGTGCGGATATGCAGATACGCAGTATTTT | CASVLGGWCGYADTQYF | - | TRBV28 | 17 | TRBJ2-3 | -
TGTGCCAGCAGACCAGGGGTCGCTAATGTGGCCAACGTCCTGACTTTC | CASRPGVANVANVLTF | - | TRBV28 | 16 | TRBJ2-6 | few
TGCGCCAGCAGCCCCGGACAGGGGGCTGGATACTATGGCTACACCTTC | CASSPGQGAGYYGYTF | TRBD1 | TRBV5-1 | 16 | TRBJ1-2 | many
TGCAGTGCTAGAGGGACAGGAGCGGTAGGCTATGGCTACACCTTC | CSARGTGAVGYGYTF | TRBD1 | TRBV20-1 | 15 | TRBJ1-2 | many
TGCGCCAGCAGACCCGTGGGGGTAACTAGCAGAGATACGCAGTATTTT | CASRPVGVTSRDTQYF | - | TRBV5-1 | 16 | TRBJ2-3 | -